The sequence of this T cell receptor beta chain was determined in a study of T cells in localized non-small cell lung cancer. Using immunoSEQ multiplex PCR, the repertoire was profiled, and TCRdb retains in-frame clones only, with some absent. There are roughly 21,000 clones in the sample; roughly 90% occur only once, and 25% to 35% lies in the top ten. This CDR3 has 12 amino acids. Germline V gene data show CDR1 as SQVTM and CDR2 as ANQGSEA. V was pared by 6 bases and J by 3 bases, with 2 bases of the junction left unmatched. Sample: peripheral blood mononuclear cells, taken before any cancer treatment. This TCR was recovered from a male donor aged 60 or over with stage II lung adenocarcinoma. The J gene is TRBJ2-5, the V gene TRBV29-1, with 9 bases lining up with TRBD1. Here the CDR3 DNA reads TGCAGCGTAGGACAGGGGAAAGAGACCCAGTACTTC. Protein: CSVGQGKETQYF.